The 11 T cell receptor beta chains below all came from one sample that was sequenced in a study of PD-1 blockade in classical Hodgkin lymphoma. Time point of the sample: cycle 4 day 1 (C4D1), after 6 weeks of nivolumab. In every patient, relapse followed autologous stem cell transplantation, while exposure to brentuximab vedotin differed. Assay: immunoSEQ multiplex PCR; the TCRdb copy retains only in-frame clones and omits some. The profile covers approximately 30,000 clones, with over 60% appearing a single time and approximately 4% taken by the ten largest. Sequences were derived from peripheral blood mononuclear cells (PBMCs), sampled before the fourth cycle of nivolumab. Receptor source: a human donor with classical Hodgkin lymphoma.

CDR3 sequence (DNA): TGTGCCGCCGTACCCCCAGGGGGTAACACTGAAGCTTTCTTT. Amino acids: CAAVPPGGNTEAFF. The chain couples TRBV2 to TRBJ1-1; 7 nucleotides align to TRBD1. V shed 11 bases and J 2 bases; nucleotides not matched to a gene: 11. The CDR3 loop spans 14 amino acids. Germline CDR1 reads SNHLY; CDR2 reads FYNNEI.

This clone has just one count. The rearrangement links TRBV5-1 to TRBJ1-3; a weak D match, TRBD1 (6 bases). Germline assignment: CDR1 SGHRS and CDR2 YFSETQ. The CDR3 totals 17 residues. Trimming cost V 4 bases and J 2 bases, with 19 bases left between them. The CDR3 here is CASSPYMTGGTGNTIYF. CDR3 sequence (DNA): TGCGCCAGCAGCCCCTATATGACAGGAGGCACTGGAAACACCATATATTTT. Full variable domain (rest looked up from reference TRBV5-1 and TRBJ1-3): KAGVTQTPRYLIKTRGQQVTLSCSPISGHRSVSWYQQTPGQGLQFLFEYFSETQRNKGNFPGRFSGRQFSNSRSEMNVSTLELGDSALYLCASSPYMTGGTGNTIYFGEGSWLTVV.

This clone is judged medium-sized. The J gene is TRBJ2-2, the V gene TRBV27, with D hard to call. Germline V gene lookup returns CDR1 MNHEY and CDR2 SMNVEV (reference sequence). The CDR3 has 15 residues. Trimming stripped 2 bases from V and 6 bases from J, with 13 bases between. In DNA form, the CDR3 reads TGTGCCAGCAGTTTAACCGGGTCAGTATCCGGGGAGCTGTTTTTT. It yields the protein CASSLTGSVSGELFF.

The J gene is TRBJ1-1, the V gene TRBV5-4, with a possible D match to TRBD1 (5 bases). From germline, CDR1 is SGHNT and CDR2 YYREEE (reference sequence). Trimming shortened V by 2 bases and J by 3 bases, and 8 bases separated the two germline ends. This CDR3 is 13 amino acids long. The CDR3 protein is CASSFRDDTEAFF. CDR3 sequence (DNA): TGTGCCAGCAGCTTCAGGGACGACACTGAAGCTTTCTTT.

This chain links TRBV5-1 with TRBJ2-7; D perhaps matches TRBD2 (7 bases). The CDR3 is 16 amino acids. V gave up 4 bases and J gave up 4 bases, with 21 bases separating them. Germline V gene sequence: CDR1 SGHRS, CDR2 YFSETQ. The CDR3 loop is CASSVDPSGGGYEQYF. The CDR3 DNA is TGCGCCAGCAGCGTAGACCCTAGCGGAGGGGGGTACGAGCAGTACTTC.

The chain couples TRBV5-1 to TRBJ2-5; the match to TRBD2 covers 8 bases. CDR1 SGHRS and CDR2 YFSETQ come from the germline V gene. The CDR3 contains 15 residues. V lost 2 bases and J lost 5; bases outside the gene matches: 8. CDR3 DNA sequence: TGCGCCAGCAGCTTCCTCGGGAGGGCCGTCGAGACCCAGTACTTC. Translated, it gives CASSFLGRAVETQYF.

This rearrangement joins TRBV6-1 to TRBJ2-3, with 8 bases fitting TRBD2. Germline assignment: CDR1 MNHNS and CDR2 SASEGT. Trimming at V came to 3 bases and at J to 2 bases, leaving 7 bases not matched to a gene. The CDR3 sequence is 16 residues long. DNA of the CDR3: TGTGCCAGCAGTGACACCGGGACTAGACACACAGATACGCAGTATTTT. The encoded protein is CASSDTGTRHTDTQYF.

V is TRBV28 and J is TRBJ1-1; 8 bases agree with TRBD1. Germline CDR1 is MDHEN and CDR2 is SYDVKM. The CDR3 sequence is 15 residues long. With V trimmed by 3 bases and J by 0 bases, 3 bases remained unmatched. Here the CDR3 reads CASSFWGQVNTEAFF. DNA for the CDR3: TGTGCCAGCAGTTTCTGGGGACAGGTGAACACTGAAGCTTTCTTT.

There are a few counts of this clone. This chain joins TRBV2 and TRBJ2-3; 7 bases are a match to TRBD2. The CDR3 is 16 amino acids. The V gene end was trimmed by 3 bases and the J gene end by 6 bases; junction bases not matched to a gene: 12. Looked up from germline, CDR1 is SNHLY and CDR2 is FYNNEI. The CDR3 loop is CASSEEREARGDTQYF. The CDR3 nucleotides read TGTGCCAGCAGTGAGGAGCGGGAAGCCCGGGGGGATACGCAGTATTTT.

The chain employs TRBV6-5 and TRBJ1-1, with 7 positions matching TRBD1. Germline lookup yields CDR1 MNHEY and CDR2 SVGAGI. The CDR3 totals 11 residues. Trimming cost V 5 bases and J 8 bases; bases outside gene matches: 2. The CDR3 DNA sequence: TGTGCCAGCAGTCGACAGGGCGAAGCTTTCTTT. It codes for CASSRQGEAFF.

The rearrangement joins TRBV27 to TRBJ2-7, with TRBD2 matching 8 bases. J lost 6 bases, V lost 6 bases, and 16 bases had no gene match. CDR1 is MNHEY, CDR2 SMNVEV, per germline (reference sequence). The CDR3 is 16 residues long. DNA of the CDR3: TGTGCCAGCAGCGGGGGGGCAAAGGGCTCCCCCCGCGAGCAGTACTTC. It yields the protein CASSGGAKGSPREQYF.